Listed below are T cell receptor beta chains from one sample, sequenced in a study of cytotoxic CD8 clonotypes in ibrutinib-treated CLL. Produced via immunoSEQ multiplex PCR; TCRdb's table is partial and in-frame only. This sample yields hundreds of thousands of clones, of which less than 75% are seen a single time; approximately 15% belongs to the top ten. The sequenced sample was PBMCs, obtained after 24 months of ibrutinib treatment. These receptors were collected from a human donor with chronic lymphocytic leukemia. The CDR3 runs from the conserved cysteine through the conserved F or W. D genes are given only for firm matches. The size of a clone is reported for some rows only, either as once, few or many, or as a class for expanded clones.

d_call	clone_size	j_call	v_call	cdr3_aa	cdr3_nt
.	.	TRBJ1-5	TRBV5-1	CASSLEGGPGSNQPQHF	TGCGCCAGCAGCTTGGAAGGCGGGCCAGGGAGCAATCAGCCCCAGCATTTT
TRBD1	.	TRBJ2-7	TRBV5-5	CASTTGTASYEQYF	TGTGCCAGCACCACCGGGACAGCGTCCTACGAGCAGTACTTC
TRBD2	few	TRBJ2-2	TRBV27	CASTSGRYTGELFF	TGTGCCAGCACGAGCGGGAGGTACACCGGGGAGCTGTTTTTT
.	.	TRBJ2-1	TRBV5-1	CASSILQGVGNEQFF	TGCGCCAGCAGCATATTACAGGGTGTGGGAAATGAGCAGTTCTTC
TRBD2	.	TRBJ2-1	TRBV9	CASSVLPAGVENEQFF	TGTGCCAGCAGCGTACTTCCAGCGGGAGTGGAGAATGAGCAGTTCTTC
TRBD1	.	TRBJ2-7	TRBV4-1	CASSQEEGTGSSSNYEQYF	TGCGCCAGCAGCCAAGAAGAAGGGACAGGCTCTTCATCAAACTACGAGCAGTACTTC
.	.	TRBJ2-1	TRBV4-2	CASSQEEVPYNEQFF	TGTGCCAGCAGCCAAGAGGAGGTCCCCTACAATGAGCAGTTCTTC
.	.	TRBJ1-2	TRBV7-8	CASALGPQDGGYTF	TGTGCCAGCGCCTTGGGACCTCAGGACGGCGGCTACACCTTC
.	.	TRBJ2-7	TRBV5-1	CASSLDGEYEQYF	TGCGCCAGCAGCTTGGATGGGGAATACGAGCAGTACTTC
.	.	TRBJ2-3	TRBV27	CASSFEEGTDTQYF	TGTGCCAGCAGTTTCGAGGAGGGTACAGATACGCAGTATTTT
TRBD2	.	TRBJ2-5	TRBV29-1	CSVPDRLAGETQYF	TGCAGCGTCCCAGACAGACTAGCGGGAGAGACCCAGTACTTC
.	once	TRBJ1-1	TRBV11-1	CASSPQVGGGTEAFF	TGTGCCAGCAGCCCACAGGTGGGCGGAGGAACTGAAGCTTTCTTT
.	.	TRBJ2-1	TRBV27	CASSGKQGGGVGNEQFF	TGTGCCAGCAGTGGAAAACAGGGAGGGGGGGTAGGGAATGAGCAGTTCTTC
.	.	TRBJ2-6	TRBV2	CASRSRGTAGANVLTF	TGTGCCAGCAGATCCCGGGGGACGGCTGGGGCCAACGTCCTGACTTTC
.	.	TRBJ2-6	TRBV25-1	CATSYSGANVLTF	TGTGCCACCTCCTACTCTGGGGCCAACGTCCTGACTTTC
TRBD1	.	TRBJ2-3	TRBV7-2	CASSLPWTGFSDTQYF	TGTGCCAGCAGCCTACCGTGGACAGGGTTTTCAGATACGCAGTATTTT
.	.	TRBJ2-5	TRBV28	CASSLLRETQYF	TGTGCCAGCAGCCTTCTCCGAGAGACCCAGTACTTC
.	.	TRBJ1-6	TRBV27	CASSTNNSPLHF	TGTGCCAGCAGTACCAACAATTCACCCCTCCACTTT
TRBD1	once	TRBJ1-1	TRBV25-1	CASSVLRGLDAEAFF	TGTGCCAGCAGTGTACTCAGGGGGCTGGACGCTGAAGCTTTCTTT
.	.	TRBJ2-7	TRBV28	CASTELGDYEQYF	TGTGCCAGCACGGAATTGGGAGACTACGAGCAGTACTTC
.	.	TRBJ2-1	TRBV12-1	CASSFVSGKGEQFF	TGTGCCAGCAGCTTTGTTTCCGGGAAGGGTGAGCAGTTCTTC
.	.	TRBJ1-1	TRBV4-2	CASSQEGGRGTEAFF	TGTGCCAGCAGCCAAGAAGGAGGCCGGGGTACTGAAGCTTTCTTT
.	.	TRBJ2-1	TRBV5-4	CASSLESVSVYNEQFF	TGTGCCAGCAGCTTGGAGTCCGTCTCGGTTTACAATGAGCAGTTCTTC
.	.	TRBJ2-3	TRBV19	CASTSPSTDTQYF	TGTGCCAGTACCAGCCCAAGCACAGATACGCAGTATTTT
.	.	TRBJ2-6	TRBV6-6	CASTLRGGSGANVLTF	TGTGCCAGCACCCTAAGGGGGGGCTCTGGGGCCAACGTCCTGACTTTC
.	once	TRBJ2-7	TRBV2	CASLLGRVEQYF	TGTGCCAGCCTCCTGGGGCGCGTGGAGCAGTACTTC
.	.	TRBJ2-6	TRBV7-7	CASSPRAGANVLTF	TGTGCTAGCAGCCCCCGGGCTGGGGCCAACGTCCTGACTTTC
TRBD2	.	TRBJ2-1	TRBV5-6	CASSLRVGGPNNEQFF	TGTGCCAGCAGCTTGCGGGTGGGAGGGCCGAACAATGAGCAGTTCTTC
.	.	TRBJ2-5	TRBV4-2	CASSQADRGSETQYF	TGTGCCAGCAGCCAAGCCGATAGGGGTTCGGAGACCCAGTACTTC
TRBD2	.	TRBJ2-3	TRBV25-1	CASSSSGYTDTQYF	TGTGCCAGCAGTTCTAGCGGATACACAGATACGCAGTATTTT
.	.	TRBJ2-1	TRBV28	CASSSPTGAYNEQFF	TGTGCCAGCAGTTCTCCGACGGGAGCCTACAATGAGCAGTTCTTC
.	.	TRBJ2-7	TRBV30	CAWSGAGFHEQYF	TGTGCCTGGAGTGGGGCAGGTTTTCACGAGCAGTACTTC
.	.	TRBJ2-1	TRBV27	CASSRGLFNEQFF	TGTGCCAGCAGTCGCGGACTATTCAATGAGCAGTTCTTC
.	few	TRBJ1-2	TRBV6-5	CASRGGRTYGYTF	TGTGCCAGCAGGGGCGGACGGACCTATGGCTACACCTTC
.	.	TRBJ2-3	TRBV5-1	CASSLRRTADSTDTQYF	TGCGCCAGCAGCTTACGTCGGACGGCCGATAGCACAGATACGCAGTATTTT
TRBD2	.	TRBJ2-2	TRBV30	CAWSTTRTSGINGELFF	TGTGCCTGGAGTACTACGAGGACTAGCGGGATAAACGGGGAGCTGTTTTTT